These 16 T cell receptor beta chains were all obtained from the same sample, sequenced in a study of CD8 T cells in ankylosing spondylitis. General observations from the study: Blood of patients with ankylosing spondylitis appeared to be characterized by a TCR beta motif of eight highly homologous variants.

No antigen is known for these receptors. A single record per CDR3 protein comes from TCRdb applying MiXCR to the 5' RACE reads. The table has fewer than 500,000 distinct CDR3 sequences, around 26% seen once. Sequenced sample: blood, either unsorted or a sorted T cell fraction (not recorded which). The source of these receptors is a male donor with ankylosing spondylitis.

CDR3 in DNA: TGTGCCAGCAGCCAAATGGGAGAGGGACTAGCGGGAGATACGCAGTATTTT. Translation: CASSQMGEGLAGDTQYF. V usage is TRBV3-1 and J usage is TRBJ2-3; TRBD2 matches 12 bases. The germline V gene encodes CDR1 LGHDT and CDR2 YNNKEL (reference sequence). There are 17 residues in the CDR3. The V gene end was trimmed by 2 bases and the J gene end by 5 bases; junction bases not matched to a gene: 8.

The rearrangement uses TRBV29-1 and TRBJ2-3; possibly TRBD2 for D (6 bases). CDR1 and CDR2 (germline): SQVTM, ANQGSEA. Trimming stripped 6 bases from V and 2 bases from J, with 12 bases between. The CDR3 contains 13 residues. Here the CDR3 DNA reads TGCAGCGTAGGGACTTCTTTCACAGATACGCAGTATTTT. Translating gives CSVGTSFTDTQYF.

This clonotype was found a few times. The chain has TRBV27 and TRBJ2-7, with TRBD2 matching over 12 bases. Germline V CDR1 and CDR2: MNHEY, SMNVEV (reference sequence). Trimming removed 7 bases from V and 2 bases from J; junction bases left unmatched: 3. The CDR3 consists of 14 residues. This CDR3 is CASTRTSGTYEQYV. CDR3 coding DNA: TGTGCCAGCACCCGGACTAGCGGGACCTACGAGCAGTACGTC.

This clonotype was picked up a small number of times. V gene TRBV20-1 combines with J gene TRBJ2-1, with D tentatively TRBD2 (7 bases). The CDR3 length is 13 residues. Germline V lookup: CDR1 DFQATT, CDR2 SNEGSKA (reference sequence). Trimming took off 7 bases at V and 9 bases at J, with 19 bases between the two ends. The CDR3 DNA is TGCAGTGGGGGAGGGGGAGTTCGTAGTGAGCAGTTCTTC. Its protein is CSGGGGVRSEQFF.

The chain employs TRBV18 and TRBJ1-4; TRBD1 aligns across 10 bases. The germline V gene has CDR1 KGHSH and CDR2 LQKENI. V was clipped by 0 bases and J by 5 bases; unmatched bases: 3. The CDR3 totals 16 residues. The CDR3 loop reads CASSPPGTGANEKLFF. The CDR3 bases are TGTGCCAGCTCACCACCGGGGACAGGGGCGAATGAAAAACTGTTTTTT.

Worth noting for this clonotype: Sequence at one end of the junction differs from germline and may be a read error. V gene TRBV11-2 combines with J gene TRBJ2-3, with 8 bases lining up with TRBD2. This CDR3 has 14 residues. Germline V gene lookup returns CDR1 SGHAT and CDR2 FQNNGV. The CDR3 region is CASSLTSGTNTQYF. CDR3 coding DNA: TGTGCCAGCAGCTTAACTAGCGGCACAAATACGCAGTATTTT.

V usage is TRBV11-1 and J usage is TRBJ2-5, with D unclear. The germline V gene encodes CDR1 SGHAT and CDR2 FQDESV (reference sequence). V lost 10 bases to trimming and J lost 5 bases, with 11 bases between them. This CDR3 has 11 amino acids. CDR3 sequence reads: CATTGAETQYF. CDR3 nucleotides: TGTGCCACTACCGGCGCGGAGACCCAGTACTTC.

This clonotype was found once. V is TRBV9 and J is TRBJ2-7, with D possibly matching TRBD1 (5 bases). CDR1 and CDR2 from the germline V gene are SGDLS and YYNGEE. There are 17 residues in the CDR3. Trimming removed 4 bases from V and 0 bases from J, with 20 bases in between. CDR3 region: CASSPAGSRRFSYEQYF. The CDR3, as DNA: TGTGCCAGCAGCCCGGCAGGGTCAAGAAGGTTCTCCTACGAGCAGTACTTC. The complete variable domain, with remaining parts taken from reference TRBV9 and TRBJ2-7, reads DSGVTQTPKHLITATGQRVTLRCSPRSGDLSVYWYQQSLDQGLQFLIQYYNGEERAKGNILERFSAQQFPDLHSELNLSSLELGDSALYFCASSPAGSRRFSYEQYFGPGTRLTVT.

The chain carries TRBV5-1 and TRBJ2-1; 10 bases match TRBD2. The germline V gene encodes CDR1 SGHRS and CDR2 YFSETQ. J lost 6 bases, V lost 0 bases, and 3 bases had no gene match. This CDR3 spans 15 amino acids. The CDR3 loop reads CASSLGSSGGNEQFF. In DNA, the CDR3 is TGCGCCAGCAGCTTGGGTTCTAGCGGGGGCAATGAGCAGTTCTTC.

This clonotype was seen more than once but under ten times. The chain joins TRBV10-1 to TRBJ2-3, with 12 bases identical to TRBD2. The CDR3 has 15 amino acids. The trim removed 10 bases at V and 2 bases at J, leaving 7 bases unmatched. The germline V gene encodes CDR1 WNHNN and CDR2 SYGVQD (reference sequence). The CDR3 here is CATGGLAGTTDTQYF. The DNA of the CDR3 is TGCGCCACCGGAGGACTAGCGGGAACCACAGATACGCAGTATTTT.

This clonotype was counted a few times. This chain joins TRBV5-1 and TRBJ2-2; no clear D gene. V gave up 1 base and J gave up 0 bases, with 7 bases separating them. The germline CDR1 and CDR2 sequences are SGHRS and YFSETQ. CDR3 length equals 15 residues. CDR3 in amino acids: CASSLRHSNTGELFF. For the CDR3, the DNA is TGCGCCAGCAGCTTGAGACATTCGAACACCGGGGAGCTGTTTTTT.

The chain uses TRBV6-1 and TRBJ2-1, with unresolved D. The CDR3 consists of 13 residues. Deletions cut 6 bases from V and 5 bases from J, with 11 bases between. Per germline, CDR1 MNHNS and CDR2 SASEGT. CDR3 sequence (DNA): TGTGCCAGCAGGGTGTCTTTCCACAATGAGCAGTTCTTC. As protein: CASRVSFHNEQFF.

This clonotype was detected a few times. CDR3 sequence: CASSHPLVNYDNEQFF. The CDR3 DNA is TGCGCCAGCAGCCACCCATTAGTCAACTACGACAATGAGCAGTTCTTC. The chain uses TRBV4-1 and TRBJ2-1; D unresolved. The germline V gene has CDR1 MGHRA and CDR2 YSYEKL. The CDR3 consists of 16 residues. Trimming removed 3 bases at V and 5 bases at J, with 17 bases between.

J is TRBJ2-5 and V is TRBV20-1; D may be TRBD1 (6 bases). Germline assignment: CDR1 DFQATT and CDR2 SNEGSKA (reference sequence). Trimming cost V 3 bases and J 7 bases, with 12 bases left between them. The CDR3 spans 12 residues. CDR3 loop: CSASPIGGTQYF. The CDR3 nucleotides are TGCAGTGCTAGCCCCATAGGGGGGACCCAGTACTTC.

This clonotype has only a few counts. CDR3 in DNA: TGTGCCAGCAGCAAGGACAGGGCATCCTACAATGAGCAGTTCTTC. This translates into CASSKDRASYNEQFF. The gene calls are TRBV7-2 and TRBJ2-1; 8 positions match TRBD1. The germline CDR1 and CDR2 sequences are SGHTA and FQGNSA. The CDR3 runs 15 residues. With V trimmed by 5 bases and J by 1 base, 4 bases remained unmatched.

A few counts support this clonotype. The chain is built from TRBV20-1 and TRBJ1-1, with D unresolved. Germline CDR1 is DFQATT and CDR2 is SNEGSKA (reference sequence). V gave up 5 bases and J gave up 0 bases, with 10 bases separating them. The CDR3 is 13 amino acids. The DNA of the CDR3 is TGCAGTGCTCCACAGTTACTGAACACTGAAGCTTTCTTT. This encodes CSAPQLLNTEAFF.